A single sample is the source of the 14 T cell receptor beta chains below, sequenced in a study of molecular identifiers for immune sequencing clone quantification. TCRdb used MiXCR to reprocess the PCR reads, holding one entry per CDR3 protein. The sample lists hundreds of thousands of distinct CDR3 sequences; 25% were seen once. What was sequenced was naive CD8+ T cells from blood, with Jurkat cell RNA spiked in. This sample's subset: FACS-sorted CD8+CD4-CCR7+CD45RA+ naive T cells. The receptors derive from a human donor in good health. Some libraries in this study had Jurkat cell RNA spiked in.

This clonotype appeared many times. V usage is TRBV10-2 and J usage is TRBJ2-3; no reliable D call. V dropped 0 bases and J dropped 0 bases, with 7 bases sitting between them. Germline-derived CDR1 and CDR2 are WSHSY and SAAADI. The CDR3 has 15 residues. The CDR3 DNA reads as TGCGCCAGCAGTGAGTCTTACACTAGCACAGATACGCAGTATTTT. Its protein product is CASSESYTSTDTQYF.

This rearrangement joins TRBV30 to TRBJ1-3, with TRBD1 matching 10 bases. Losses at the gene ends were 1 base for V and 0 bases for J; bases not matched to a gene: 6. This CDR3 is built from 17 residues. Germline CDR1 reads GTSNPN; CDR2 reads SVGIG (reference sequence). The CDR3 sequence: CAWSDGTGAVSGNTIYF. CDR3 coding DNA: TGTGCCTGGAGTGATGGGACAGGGGCCGTCTCTGGAAACACCATATATTTT.

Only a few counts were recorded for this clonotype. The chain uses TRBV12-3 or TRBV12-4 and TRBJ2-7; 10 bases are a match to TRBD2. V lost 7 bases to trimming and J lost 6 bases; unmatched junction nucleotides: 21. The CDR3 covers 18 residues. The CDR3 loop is CASMGPRLAGVRGIEQYF. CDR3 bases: TGTGCCAGCATGGGACCCCGGCTAGCGGGAGTTAGGGGTATCGAGCAGTACTTC.

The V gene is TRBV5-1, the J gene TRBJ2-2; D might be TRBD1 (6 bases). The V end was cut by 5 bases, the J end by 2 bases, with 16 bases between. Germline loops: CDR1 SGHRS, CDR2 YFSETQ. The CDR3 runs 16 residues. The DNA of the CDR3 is TGCGCCAGCAGGCTCCCGCAGGGGCAAAACACCGGGGAGCTGTTTTTT. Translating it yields CASRLPQGQNTGELFF.

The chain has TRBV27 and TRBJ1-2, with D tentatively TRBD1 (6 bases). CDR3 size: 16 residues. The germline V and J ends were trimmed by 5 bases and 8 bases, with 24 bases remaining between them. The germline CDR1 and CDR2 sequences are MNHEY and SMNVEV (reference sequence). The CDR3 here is CASSPALVTGPTGYTF. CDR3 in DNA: TGTGCCAGCAGTCCCGCCCTTGTGACAGGCCCAACGGGCTACACCTTC.

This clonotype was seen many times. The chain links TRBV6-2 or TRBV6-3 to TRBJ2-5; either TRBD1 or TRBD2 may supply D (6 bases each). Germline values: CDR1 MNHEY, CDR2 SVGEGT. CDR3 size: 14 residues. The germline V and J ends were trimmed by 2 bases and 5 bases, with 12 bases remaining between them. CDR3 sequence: CASSYGGRRETQYF. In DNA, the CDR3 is TGTGCCAGCAGTTACGGGGGGCGCAGGGAGACCCAGTACTTC.

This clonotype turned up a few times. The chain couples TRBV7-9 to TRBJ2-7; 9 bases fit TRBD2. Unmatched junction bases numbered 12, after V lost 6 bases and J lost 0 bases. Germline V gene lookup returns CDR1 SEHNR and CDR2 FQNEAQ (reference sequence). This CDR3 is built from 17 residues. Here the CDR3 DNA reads TGTGCCAGCAGTCCCCTCCTTAGCGGGGGAAGCTCCTACGAGCAGTACTTC. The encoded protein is CASSPLLSGGSSYEQYF.

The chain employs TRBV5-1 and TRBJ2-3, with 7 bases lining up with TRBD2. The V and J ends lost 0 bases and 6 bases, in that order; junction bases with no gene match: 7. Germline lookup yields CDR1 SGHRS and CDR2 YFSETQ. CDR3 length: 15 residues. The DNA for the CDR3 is TGCGCCAGCAGCTTGGGAGGGCTAGCGGTGGATACGCAGTATTTT. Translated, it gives CASSLGGLAVDTQYF.

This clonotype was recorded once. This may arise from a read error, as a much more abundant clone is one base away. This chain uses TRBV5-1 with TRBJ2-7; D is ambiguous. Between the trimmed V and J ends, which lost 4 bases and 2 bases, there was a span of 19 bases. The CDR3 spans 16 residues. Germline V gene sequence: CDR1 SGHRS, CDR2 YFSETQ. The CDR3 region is CASSTLTMDPTYEQYF. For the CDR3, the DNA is TGCGCCAGCAGCACCTTAACAATGGACCCCACCTACGAGCAGTACTTC.

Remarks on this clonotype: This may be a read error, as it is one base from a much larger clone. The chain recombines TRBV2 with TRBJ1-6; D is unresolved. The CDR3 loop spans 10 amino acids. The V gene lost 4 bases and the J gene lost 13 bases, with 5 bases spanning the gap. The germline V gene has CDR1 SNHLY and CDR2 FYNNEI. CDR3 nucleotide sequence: TGTGCCAGCAGTGCCCGGCCCCTCCACTTT. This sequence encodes CASSARPLHF. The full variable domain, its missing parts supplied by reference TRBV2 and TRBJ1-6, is EPEVTQTPSHQVTQMGQEVILRCVPISNHLYFYWYRQILGQKVEFLVSFYNNEISEKSEIFDDQFSVERPDGSNFTLKIRSTKLEDSAMYFCASSARPLHFGNGTRLTVT.

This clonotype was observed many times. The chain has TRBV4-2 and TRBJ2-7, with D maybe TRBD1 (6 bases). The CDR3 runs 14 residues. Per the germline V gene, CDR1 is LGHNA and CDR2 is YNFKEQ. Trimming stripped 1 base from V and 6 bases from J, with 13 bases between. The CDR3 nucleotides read TGTGCCAGCAGCCAAGCGGACAGTCCGGGCGAGCAGTACTTC. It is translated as CASSQADSPGEQYF.

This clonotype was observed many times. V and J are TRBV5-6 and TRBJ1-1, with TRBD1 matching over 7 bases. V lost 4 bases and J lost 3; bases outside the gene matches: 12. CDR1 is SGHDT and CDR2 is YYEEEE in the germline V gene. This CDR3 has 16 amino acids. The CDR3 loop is CASSLWTGLFDTEAFF. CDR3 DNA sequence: TGTGCCAGCAGCCTATGGACAGGACTATTTGACACTGAAGCTTTCTTT.

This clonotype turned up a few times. The CDR3 coding sequence is TGTGCCAGCAGCGGCCGAGCGGGGGGTGGCACAGATACGCAGTATTTT. The encoded protein is CASSGRAGGGTDTQYF. The rearrangement links TRBV6-5 to TRBJ2-3; 9 bases match TRBD2. This CDR3 contains 16 residues. The V and J ends lost 6 bases and 1 base, in that order; junction bases with no gene match: 8. Germline V gene lookup returns CDR1 MNHEY and CDR2 SVGAGI.

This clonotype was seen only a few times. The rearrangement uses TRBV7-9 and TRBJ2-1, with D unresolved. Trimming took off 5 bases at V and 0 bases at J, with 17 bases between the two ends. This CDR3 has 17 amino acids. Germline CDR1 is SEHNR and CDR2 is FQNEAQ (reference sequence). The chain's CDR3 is CASSNLTTAISYNEQFF. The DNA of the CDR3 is TGTGCCAGCAGCAACCTGACCACAGCGATCTCCTACAATGAGCAGTTCTTC.